This T cell receptor (beta chain) is from a study of shared clonotypes between healthy human individuals. At the level of the study: The donor pool was made up of a couple of women and three men aged 18 to 49.

The study's findings and limits: Sharing of clonotypes among donors was expected to vary with sequencing depth. Generation probabilities were higher for clonotypes shared across all four sorted-subset donors than for unshared ones.

TCRdb's table, derived via immunoSEQ multiplex PCR, lists solely in-frame clones and lacks some. Altogether roughly 2.2 million clones are present, approximately 93% being singletons, with the ten largest covering around 0.4%. Germline values: CDR1 SGHRS, CDR2 YFSETQ. V was pared by 3 bases and J by 0 bases, with 2 bases of the junction left unmatched. The CDR3 length is 14 residues. This clone has a handful of counts. Its antigen is not identified. The same CDR3 also results from other DNA sequences found in this sample. The TCR originated in a man between 18 and 35 years old in good health. Some clones in this sample may be carry-over from other donors' samples. The sample comprised naive CD4+ T cells from PBMCs. The subset is: CD45RA+ positively selected. The chain is built from TRBV5-1 and TRBJ1-1, with 7 bases identical to TRBD1. CDR3 residues: CASSSGQMNTEAFF. DNA of the CDR3: TGCGCCAGCAGCTCGGGACAGATGAACACTGAAGCTTTCTTT.